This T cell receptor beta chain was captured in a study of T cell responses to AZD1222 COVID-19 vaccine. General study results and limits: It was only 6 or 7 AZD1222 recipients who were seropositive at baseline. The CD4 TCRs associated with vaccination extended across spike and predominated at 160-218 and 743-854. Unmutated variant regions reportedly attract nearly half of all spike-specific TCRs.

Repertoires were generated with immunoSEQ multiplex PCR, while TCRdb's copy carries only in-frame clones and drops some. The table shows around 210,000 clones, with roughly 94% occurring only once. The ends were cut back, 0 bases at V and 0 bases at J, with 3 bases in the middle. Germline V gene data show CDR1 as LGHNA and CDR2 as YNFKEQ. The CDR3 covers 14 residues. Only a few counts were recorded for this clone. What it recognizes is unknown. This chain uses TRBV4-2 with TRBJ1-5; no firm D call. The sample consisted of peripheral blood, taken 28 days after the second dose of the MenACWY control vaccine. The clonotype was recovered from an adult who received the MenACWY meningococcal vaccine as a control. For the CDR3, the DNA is TGTGCCAGCAGCCAAGATTCTAGCAATCAGCCCCAGCATTTT. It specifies CASSQDSSNQPQHF.